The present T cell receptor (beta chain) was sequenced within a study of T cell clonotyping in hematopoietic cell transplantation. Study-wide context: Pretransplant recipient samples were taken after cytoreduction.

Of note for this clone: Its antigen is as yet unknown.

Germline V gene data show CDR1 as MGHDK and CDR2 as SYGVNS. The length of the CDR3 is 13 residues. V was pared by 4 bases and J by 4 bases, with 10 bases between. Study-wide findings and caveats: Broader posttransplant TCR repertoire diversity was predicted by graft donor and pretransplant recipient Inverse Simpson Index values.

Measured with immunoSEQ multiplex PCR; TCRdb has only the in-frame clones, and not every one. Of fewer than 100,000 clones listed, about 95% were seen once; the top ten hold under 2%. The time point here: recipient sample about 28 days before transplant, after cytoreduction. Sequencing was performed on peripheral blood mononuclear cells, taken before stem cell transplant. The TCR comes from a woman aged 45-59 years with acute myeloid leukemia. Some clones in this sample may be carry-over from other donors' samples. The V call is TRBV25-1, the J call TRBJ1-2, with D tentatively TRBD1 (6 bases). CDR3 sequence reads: CASSVGQTYGYTF. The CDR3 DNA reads TGTGCCAGCAGTGTTGGACAGACCTATGGCTACACCTTC.